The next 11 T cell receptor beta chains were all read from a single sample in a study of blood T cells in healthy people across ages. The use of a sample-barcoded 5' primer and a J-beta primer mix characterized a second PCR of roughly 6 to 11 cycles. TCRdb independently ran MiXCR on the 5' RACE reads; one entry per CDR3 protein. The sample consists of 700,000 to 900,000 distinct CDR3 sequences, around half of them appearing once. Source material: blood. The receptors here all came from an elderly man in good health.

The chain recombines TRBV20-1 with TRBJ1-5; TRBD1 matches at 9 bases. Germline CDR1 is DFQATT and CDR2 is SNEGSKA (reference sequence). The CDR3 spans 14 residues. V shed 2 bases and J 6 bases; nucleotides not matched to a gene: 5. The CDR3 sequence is CSARRTGVGQPQHF. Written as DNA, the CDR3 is TGCAGTGCTAGACGGACAGGGGTTGGTCAGCCCCAGCATTTT.

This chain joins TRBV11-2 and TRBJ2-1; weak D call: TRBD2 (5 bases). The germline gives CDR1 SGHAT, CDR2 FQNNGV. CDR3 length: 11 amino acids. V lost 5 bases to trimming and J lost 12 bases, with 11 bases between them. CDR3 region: CASSRGVMQFF. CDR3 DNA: TGTGCCAGCAGCCGGGGAGTAATGCAGTTCTTC.

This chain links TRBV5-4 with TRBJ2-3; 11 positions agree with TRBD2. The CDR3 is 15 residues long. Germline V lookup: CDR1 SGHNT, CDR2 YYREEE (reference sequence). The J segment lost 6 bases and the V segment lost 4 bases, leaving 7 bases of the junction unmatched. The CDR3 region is CASSLTSGSCDTQYF. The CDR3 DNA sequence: TGTGCCAGCAGCCTAACTAGCGGGAGTTGTGATACGCAGTATTTT.

This CDR3 is CASIRQGSPYEQFF. CDR3 bases: TGTGCCAGCATTAGACAGGGGTCGCCCTACGAGCAGTTCTTC. This sequence joins TRBV28 and TRBJ2-1; 8 positions match TRBD1. The V gene end was trimmed by 7 bases and the J gene end by 10 bases; junction bases not matched to a gene: 12. CDR1 is MDHEN and CDR2 is SYDVKM in the germline V gene. The CDR3 totals 14 residues.

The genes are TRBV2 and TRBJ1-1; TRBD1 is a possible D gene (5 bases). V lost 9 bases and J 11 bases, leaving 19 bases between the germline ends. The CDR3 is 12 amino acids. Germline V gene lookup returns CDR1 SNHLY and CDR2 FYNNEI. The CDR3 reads CASGTGLSGAFF. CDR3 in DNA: TGTGCCAGTGGGACGGGGTTAAGTGGGGCTTTCTTT.

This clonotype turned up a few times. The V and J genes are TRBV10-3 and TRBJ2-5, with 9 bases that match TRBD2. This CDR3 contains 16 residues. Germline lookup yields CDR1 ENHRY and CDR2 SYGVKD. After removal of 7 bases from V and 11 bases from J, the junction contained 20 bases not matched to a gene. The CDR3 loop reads CAIMGVVAGAGGEQYF. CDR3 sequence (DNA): TGTGCCATCATGGGGGTGGTAGCGGGAGCCGGCGGAGAGCAGTACTTC.

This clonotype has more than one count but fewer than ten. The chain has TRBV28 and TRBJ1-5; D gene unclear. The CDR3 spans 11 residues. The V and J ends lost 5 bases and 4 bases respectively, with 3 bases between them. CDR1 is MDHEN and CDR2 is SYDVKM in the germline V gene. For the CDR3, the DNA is TGTGCCAGCAGTCAGAATCAGCCCCAGCATTTT. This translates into CASSQNQPQHF.

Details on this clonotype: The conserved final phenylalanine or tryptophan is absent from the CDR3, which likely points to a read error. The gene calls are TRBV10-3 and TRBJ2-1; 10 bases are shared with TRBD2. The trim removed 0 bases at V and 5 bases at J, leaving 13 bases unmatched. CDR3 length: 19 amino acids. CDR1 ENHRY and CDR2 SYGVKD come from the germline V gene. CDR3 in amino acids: CAISESRASGSLGHNEQFL. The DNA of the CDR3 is TGTGCCATCAGTGAGTCGCGAGCTAGCGGGAGTCTTGGACACAATGAGCAGTTCTTA.

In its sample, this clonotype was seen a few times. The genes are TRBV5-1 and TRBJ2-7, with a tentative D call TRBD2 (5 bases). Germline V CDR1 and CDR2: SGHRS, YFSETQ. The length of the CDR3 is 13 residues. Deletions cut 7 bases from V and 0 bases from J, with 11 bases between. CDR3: CASGWRSSYEQYF. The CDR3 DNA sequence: TGCGCCAGCGGGTGGAGGAGCTCCTACGAGCAGTACTTC.

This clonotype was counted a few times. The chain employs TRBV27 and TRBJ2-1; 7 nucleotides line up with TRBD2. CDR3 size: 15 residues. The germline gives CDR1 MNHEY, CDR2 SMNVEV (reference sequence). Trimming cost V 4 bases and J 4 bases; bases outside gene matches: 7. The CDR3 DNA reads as TGTGCCAGCAGTTCCCTAGCGGACCCATACAATGAGCAGTTCTTC. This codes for CASSSLADPYNEQFF.

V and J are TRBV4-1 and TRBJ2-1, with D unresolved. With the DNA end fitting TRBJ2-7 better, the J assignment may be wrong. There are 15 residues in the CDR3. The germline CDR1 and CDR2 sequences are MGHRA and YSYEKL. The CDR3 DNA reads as TGCGCCAGCACCGAGAATATTATCTTCGGCTACGAGCAGTACTTC. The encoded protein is CASTENIIFGYEQYF.